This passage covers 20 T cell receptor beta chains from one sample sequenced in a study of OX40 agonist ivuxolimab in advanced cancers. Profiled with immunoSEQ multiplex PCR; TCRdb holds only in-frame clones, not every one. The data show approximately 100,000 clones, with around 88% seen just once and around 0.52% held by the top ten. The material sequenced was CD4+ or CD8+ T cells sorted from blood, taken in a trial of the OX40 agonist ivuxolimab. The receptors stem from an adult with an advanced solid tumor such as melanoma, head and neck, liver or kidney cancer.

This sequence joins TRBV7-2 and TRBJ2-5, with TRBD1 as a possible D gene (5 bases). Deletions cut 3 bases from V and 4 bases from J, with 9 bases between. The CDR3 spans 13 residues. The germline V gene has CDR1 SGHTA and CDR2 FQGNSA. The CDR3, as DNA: TGTGCCAGCAGCTTGGGCAGGGCAGAGACCCAGTACTTC. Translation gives CASSLGRAETQYF.

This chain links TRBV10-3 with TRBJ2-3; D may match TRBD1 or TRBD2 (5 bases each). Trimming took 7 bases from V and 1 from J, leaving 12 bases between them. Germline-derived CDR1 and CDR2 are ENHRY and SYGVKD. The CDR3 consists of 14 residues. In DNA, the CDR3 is TGTGCCATCAAGGCTGGGGGACGCACAGATACGCAGTATTTT. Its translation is CAIKAGGRTDTQYF.

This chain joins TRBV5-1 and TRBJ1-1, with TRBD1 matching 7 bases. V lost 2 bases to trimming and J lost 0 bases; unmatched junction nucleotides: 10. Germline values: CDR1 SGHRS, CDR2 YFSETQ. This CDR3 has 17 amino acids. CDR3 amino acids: CASSLPFTGDLNTEAFF. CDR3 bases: TGCGCCAGCAGCTTACCCTTTACAGGGGACCTGAACACTGAAGCTTTCTTT.

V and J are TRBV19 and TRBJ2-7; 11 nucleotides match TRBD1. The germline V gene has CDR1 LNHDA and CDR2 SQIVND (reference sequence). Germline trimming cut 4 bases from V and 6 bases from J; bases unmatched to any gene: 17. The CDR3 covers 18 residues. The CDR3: CASSRGTGGSNSYAEQYF. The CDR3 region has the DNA TGTGCCAGTAGTAGGGGGACAGGGGGAAGTAACAGCTACGCCGAGCAGTACTTC.

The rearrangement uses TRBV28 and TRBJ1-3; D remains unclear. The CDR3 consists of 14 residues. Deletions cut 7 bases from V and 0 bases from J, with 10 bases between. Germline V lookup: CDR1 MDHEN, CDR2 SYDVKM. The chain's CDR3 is CASMAPSSGNTIYF. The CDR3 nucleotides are TGTGCCAGCATGGCGCCTTCCTCTGGAAACACCATATATTTT.

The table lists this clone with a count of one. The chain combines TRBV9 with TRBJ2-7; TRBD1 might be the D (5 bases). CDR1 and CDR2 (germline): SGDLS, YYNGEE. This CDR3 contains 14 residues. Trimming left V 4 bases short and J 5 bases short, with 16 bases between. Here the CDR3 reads CASSPRVEGNEQYF. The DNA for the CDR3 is TGTGCCAGCAGCCCCAGGGTTGAAGGGAACGAGCAGTACTTC.

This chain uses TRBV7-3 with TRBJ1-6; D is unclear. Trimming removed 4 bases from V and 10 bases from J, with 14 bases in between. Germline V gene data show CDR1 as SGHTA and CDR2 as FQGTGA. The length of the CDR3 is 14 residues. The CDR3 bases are TGTGCCAGCAGCTCAACAGCTTCGGTCTCACCCCTCCACTTT. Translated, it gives CASSSTASVSPLHF.

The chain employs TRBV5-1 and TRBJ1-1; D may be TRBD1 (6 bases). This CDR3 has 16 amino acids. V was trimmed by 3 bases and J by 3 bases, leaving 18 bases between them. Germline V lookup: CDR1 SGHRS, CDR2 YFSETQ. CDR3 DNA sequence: TGCGCCAGCAGCTGGGGGGCGGGGGGAAAGGACACTGAAGCTTTCTTT. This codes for CASSWGAGGKDTEAFF.

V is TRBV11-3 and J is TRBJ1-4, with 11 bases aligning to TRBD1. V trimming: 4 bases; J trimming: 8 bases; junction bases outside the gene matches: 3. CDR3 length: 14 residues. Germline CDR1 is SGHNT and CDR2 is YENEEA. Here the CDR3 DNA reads TGTGCCAGCAGCTACGGACAGGGGGCCGAAAAACTGTTTTTT. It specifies CASSYGQGAEKLFF.

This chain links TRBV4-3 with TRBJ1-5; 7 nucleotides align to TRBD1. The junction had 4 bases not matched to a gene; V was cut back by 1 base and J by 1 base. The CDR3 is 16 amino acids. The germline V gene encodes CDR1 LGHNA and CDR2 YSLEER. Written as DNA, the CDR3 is TGCGCCAGCAGCCAAGGCCGGGGACAGAGCAATCAGCCCCAGCATTTT. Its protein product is CASSQGRGQSNQPQHF.

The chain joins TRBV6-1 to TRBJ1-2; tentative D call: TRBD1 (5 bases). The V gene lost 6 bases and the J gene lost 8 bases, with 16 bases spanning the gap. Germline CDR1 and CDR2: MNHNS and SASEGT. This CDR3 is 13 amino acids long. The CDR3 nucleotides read TGTGCCAGCAGGACAGTTTTCTCGAGCGGCTACACCTTC. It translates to CASRTVFSSGYTF.

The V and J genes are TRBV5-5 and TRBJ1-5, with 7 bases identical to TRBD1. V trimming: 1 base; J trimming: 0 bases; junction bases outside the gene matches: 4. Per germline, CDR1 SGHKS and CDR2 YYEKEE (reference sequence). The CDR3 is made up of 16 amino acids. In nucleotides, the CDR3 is TGTGCCAGCAGCTTGAGGGACAGATATAGCAATCAGCCCCAGCATTTT. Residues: CASSLRDRYSNQPQHF.

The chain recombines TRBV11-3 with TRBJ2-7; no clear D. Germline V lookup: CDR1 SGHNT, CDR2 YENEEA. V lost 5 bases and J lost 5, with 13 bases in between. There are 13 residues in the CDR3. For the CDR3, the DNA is TGTGCCAGCAGCGCGTATCGGTGGGACGAGCAGTACTTC. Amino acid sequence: CASSAYRWDEQYF.

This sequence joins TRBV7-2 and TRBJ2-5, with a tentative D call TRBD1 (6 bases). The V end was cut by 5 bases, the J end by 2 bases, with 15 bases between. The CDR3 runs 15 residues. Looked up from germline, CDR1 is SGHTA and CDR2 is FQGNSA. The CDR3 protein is CASSPDRQGQETQYF. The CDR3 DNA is TGTGCCAGCAGCCCAGATCGTCAGGGGCAAGAGACCCAGTACTTC.

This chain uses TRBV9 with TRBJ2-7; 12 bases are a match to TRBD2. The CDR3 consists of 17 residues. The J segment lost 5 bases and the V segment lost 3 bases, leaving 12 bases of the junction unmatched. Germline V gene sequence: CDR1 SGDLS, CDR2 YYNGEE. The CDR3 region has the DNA TGTGCCAGCAGCGCACAGCTAGCGGGGGGGCCTGGAGACGAGCAGTACTTC. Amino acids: CASSAQLAGGPGDEQYF.

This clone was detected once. CDR3 protein: CASSPPLGGRGTDTQYF. The DNA of the CDR3 is TGTGCCAGCTCACCACCTTTGGGGGGGCGTGGCACAGATACGCAGTATTTT. The chain combines TRBV18 with TRBJ2-3; D is possibly TRBD2 (7 bases). Trimming shortened V by 0 bases and J by 1 base, and 14 bases separated the two germline ends. The CDR3 length is 17 residues. From germline, CDR1 is KGHSH and CDR2 LQKENI.

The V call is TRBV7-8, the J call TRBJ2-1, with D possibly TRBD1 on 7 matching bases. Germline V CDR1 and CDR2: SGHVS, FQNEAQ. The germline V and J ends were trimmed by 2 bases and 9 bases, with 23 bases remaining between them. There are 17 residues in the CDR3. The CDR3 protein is CASSLPVRQGPGGEQFF. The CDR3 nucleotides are TGTGCCAGCAGCTTACCCGTCCGACAGGGTCCCGGGGGTGAGCAGTTCTTC.

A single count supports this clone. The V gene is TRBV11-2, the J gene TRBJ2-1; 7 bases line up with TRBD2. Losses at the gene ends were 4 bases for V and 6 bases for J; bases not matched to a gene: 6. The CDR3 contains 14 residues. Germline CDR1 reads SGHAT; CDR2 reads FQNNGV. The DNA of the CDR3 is TGTGCCAGCAGCTCGCCTCGCGGGGGCAATGAGCAGTTCTTC. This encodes CASSSPRGGNEQFF.

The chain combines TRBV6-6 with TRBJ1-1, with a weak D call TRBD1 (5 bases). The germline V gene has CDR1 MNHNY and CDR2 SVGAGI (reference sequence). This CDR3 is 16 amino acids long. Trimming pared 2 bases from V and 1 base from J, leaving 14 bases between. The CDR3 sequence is CASSYTAEGPNTEAFF. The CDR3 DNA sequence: TGTGCCAGCAGTTACACCGCCGAGGGACCGAACACTGAAGCTTTCTTT.

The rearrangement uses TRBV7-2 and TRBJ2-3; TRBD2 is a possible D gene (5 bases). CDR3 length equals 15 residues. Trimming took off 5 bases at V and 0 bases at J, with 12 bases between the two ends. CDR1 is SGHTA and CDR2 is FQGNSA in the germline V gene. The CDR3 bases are TGTGCCAGCAGCCGGCGGCCGGGGAGCACAGATACGCAGTATTTT. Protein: CASSRRPGSTDTQYF.